The T cell receptor (beta chain) described here comes from a study of blood T cell repertoires in COVID-19. The J segment lost 7 bases and the V segment lost 1 base, leaving 7 bases of the junction unmatched. The germline gives CDR1 GTSNPN, CDR2 SVGIG (reference sequence). The CDR3 consists of 15 residues. Sequencing was performed with immunoSEQ multiplex PCR; in TCRdb, only in-frame clones are kept and a portion is missing. The table shows about 190,000 clones, with 89% occurring only once. The sample taken for sequencing was peripheral blood. The chain has TRBV30 and TRBJ1-4; 9 bases are shared with TRBD1. This TCR was sampled from a man aged 40-50 years with acute or convalescent COVID-19. Here the CDR3 reads CAWSASGQGSEKLFF. The CDR3 DNA follows: TGTGCCTGGAGTGCTTCGGGACAGGGTAGTGAAAAACTGTTTTTT.